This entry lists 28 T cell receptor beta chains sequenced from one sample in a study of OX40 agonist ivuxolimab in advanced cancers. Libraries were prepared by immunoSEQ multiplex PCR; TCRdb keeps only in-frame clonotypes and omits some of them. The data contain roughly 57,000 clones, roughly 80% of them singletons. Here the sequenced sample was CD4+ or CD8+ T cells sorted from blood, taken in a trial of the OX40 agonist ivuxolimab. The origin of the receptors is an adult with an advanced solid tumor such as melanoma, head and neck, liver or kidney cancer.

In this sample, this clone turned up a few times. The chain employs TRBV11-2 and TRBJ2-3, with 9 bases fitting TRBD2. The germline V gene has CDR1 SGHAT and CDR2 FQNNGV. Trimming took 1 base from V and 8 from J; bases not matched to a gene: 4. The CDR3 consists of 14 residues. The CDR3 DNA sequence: TGTGCCAGCAGCTTAGGGACTAGCGTGGTTACGCAGTATTTT. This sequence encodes CASSLGTSVVTQYF.

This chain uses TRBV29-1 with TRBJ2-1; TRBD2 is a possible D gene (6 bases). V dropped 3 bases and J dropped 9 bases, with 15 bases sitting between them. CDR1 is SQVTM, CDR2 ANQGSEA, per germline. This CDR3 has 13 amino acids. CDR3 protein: CSVDTSRTGEQFF. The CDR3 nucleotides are TGCAGCGTTGATACTAGCCGAACTGGTGAGCAGTTCTTC.

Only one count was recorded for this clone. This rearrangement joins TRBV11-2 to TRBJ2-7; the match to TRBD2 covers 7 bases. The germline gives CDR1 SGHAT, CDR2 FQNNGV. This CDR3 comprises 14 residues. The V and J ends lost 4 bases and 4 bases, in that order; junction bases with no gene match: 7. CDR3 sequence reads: CASSSFGGGYEQYF. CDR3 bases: TGTGCCAGCAGCTCCTTCGGCGGGGGATACGAGCAGTACTTC.

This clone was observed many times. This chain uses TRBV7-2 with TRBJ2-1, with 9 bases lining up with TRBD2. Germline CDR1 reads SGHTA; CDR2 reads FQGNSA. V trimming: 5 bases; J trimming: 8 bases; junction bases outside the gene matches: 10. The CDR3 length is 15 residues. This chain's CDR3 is CASSETGTSIYEQFF. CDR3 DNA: TGTGCCAGCAGCGAAACCGGGACTAGCATTTATGAGCAGTTCTTC.

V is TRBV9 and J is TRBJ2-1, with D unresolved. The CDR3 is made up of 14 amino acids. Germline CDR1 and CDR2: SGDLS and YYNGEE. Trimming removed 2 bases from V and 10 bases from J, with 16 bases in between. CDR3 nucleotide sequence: TGTGCCAGCAGCGTTCATCCTGACTCGACCGAGCAGTTCTTC. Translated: CASSVHPDSTEQFF. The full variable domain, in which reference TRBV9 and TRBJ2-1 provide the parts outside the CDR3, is DSGVTQTPKHLITATGQRVTLRCSPRSGDLSVYWYQQSLDQGLQFLIQYYNGEERAKGNILERFSAQQFPDLHSELNLSSLELGDSALYFCASSVHPDSTEQFFGPGTRLTVL.

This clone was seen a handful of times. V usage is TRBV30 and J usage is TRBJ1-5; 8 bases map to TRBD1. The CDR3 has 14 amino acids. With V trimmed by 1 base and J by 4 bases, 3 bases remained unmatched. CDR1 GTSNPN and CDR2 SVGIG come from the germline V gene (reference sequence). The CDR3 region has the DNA TGTGCCTGGAGTGGACAGGGGAGAAATCAGCCCCAGCATTTT. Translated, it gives CAWSGQGRNQPQHF.

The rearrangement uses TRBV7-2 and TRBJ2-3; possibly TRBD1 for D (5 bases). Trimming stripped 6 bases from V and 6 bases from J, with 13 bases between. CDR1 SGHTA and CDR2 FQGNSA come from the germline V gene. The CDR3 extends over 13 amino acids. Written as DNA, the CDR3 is TGTGCCAGCAGTTTGTCCAGGGCCGATACGCAGTATTTT. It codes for CASSLSRADTQYF.

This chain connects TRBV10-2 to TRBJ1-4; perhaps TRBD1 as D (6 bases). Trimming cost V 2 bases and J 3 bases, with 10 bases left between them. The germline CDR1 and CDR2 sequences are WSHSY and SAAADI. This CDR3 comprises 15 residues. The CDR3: CASSEPAGANEKLFF. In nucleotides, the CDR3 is TGCGCCAGCAGTGAGCCGGCAGGGGCTAATGAAAAACTGTTTTTT.

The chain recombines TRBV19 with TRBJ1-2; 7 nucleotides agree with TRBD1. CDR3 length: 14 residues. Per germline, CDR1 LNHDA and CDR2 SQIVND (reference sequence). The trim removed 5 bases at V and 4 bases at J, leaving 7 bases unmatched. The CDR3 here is CASSDTGDSYGYTF. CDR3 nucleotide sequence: TGTGCCAGTAGTGATACAGGGGACAGCTATGGCTACACCTTC. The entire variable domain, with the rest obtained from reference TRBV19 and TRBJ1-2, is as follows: DGGITQSPKYLFRKEGQNVTLSCEQNLNHDAMYWYRQDPGQGLRLIYYSQIVNDFQKGDIAEGYSVSREKKESFPLTVTSAQKNPTAFYLCASSDTGDSYGYTFGSGTRLTVV.

CDR3 in amino acids: CASAPLTSGHNEQFF. Written as DNA, the CDR3 is TGTGCCAGCGCCCCTCTGACTAGCGGTCACAATGAGCAGTTCTTC. This sequence joins TRBV2 and TRBJ2-1; TRBD2 aligns across 9 bases. The CDR3 spans 15 residues. The V segment lost 8 bases and the J segment 5 bases; nucleotides outside the gene matches: 10. Germline V gene lookup returns CDR1 SNHLY and CDR2 FYNNEI.

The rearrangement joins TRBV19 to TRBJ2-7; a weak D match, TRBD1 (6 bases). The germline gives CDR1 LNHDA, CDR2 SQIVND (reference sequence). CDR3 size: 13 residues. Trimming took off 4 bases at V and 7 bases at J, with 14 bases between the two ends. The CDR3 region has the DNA TGTGCCAGTAGTACGCGACAGGTTCAGGAGCAGTACTTC. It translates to CASSTRQVQEQYF.

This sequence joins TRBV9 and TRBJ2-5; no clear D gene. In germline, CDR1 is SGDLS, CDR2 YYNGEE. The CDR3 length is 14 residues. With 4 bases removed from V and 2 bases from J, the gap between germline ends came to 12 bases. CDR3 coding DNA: TGTGCCAGCAGCCATCAGACGGCTCAAGAGACCCAGTACTTC. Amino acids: CASSHQTAQETQYF.

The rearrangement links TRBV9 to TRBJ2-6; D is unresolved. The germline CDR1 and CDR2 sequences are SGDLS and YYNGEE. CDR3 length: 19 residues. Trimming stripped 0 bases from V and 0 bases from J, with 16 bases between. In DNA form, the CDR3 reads TGTGCCAGCAGCGTAGTAGGATTCGAACTAACCTCTGGGGCCAACGTCCTGACTTTC. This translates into CASSVVGFELTSGANVLTF.

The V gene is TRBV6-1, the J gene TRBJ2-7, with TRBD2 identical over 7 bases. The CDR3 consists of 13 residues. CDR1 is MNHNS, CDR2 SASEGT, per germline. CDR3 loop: CVILGEGLYEQYF. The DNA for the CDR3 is TGTGTTATTCTGGGGGAGGGACTTTACGAGCAGTACTTC.

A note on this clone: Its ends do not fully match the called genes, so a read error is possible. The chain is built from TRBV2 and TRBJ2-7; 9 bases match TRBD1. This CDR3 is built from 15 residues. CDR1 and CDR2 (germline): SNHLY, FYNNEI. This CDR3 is CASPRTGAHSFEQYF. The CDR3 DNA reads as TGTGCCAGCCCCCGGACAGGGGCTCATTCCTTCGAGCAGTACTTC.

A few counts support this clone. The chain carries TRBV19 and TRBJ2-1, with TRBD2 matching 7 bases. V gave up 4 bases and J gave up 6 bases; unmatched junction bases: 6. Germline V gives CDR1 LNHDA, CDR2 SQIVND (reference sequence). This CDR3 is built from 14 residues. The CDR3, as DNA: TGTGCCAGTAGTAAGGCCGGGACTACCAATGAGCAGTTCTTC. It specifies CASSKAGTTNEQFF.

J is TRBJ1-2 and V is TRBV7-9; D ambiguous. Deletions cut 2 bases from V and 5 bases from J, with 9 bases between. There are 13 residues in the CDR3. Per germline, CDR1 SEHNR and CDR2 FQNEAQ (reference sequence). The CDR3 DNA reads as TGTGCCAGCAGCTTATCTTTGGGATATGGCTACACCTTC. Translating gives CASSLSLGYGYTF.

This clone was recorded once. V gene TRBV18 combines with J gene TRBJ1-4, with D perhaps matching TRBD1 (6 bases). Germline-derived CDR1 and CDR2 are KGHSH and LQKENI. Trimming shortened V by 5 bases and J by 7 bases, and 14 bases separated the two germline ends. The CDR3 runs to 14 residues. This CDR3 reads CASSSTGSSEKLFF. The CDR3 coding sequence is TGTGCCAGCTCATCAACAGGGTCATCTGAAAAACTGTTTTTT. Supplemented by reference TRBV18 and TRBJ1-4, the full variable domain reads NAGVMQNPRHLVRRRGQEARLRCSPMKGHSHVYWYRQLPEEGLKFMVYLQKENIIDESGMPKERFSAEFPKEGPSILRIQQVVRGDSAAYFCASSSTGSSEKLFFGSGTQLSVL.

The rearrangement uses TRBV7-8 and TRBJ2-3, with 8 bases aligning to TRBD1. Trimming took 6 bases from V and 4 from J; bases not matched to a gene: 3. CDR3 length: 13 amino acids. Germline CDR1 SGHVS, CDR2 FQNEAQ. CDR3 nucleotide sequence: TGTGCCAGCAGAAAGACAGGGGCAGATACGCAGTATTTT. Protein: CASRKTGADTQYF.

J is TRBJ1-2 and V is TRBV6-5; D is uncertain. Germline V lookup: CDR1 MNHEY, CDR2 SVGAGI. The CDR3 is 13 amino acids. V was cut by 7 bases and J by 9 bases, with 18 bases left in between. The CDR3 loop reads CASKLSRDRSYTF. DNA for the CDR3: TGTGCCAGCAAGCTGTCACGGGATCGAAGCTACACCTTC.

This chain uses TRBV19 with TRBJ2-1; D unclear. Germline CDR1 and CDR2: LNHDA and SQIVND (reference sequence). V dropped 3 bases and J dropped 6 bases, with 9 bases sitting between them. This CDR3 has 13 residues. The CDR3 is CASSISRGNEQFF. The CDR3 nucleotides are TGTGCCAGTAGTATTTCGAGAGGCAATGAGCAGTTCTTC.

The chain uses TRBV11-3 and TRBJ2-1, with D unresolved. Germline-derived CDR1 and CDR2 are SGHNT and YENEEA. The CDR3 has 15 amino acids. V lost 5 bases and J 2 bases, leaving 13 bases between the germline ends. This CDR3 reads CASSLGPGPYNEQFF. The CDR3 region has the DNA TGTGCCAGCAGCCTCGGCCCCGGCCCCTACAATGAGCAGTTCTTC.

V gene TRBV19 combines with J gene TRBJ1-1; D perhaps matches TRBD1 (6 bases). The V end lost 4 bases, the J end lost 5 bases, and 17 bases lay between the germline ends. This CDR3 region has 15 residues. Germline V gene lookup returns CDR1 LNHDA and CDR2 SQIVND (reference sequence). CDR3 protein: CASSTLRGQRTEAFF. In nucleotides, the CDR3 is TGTGCCAGTAGTACTCTCCGCGGACAGCGGACTGAAGCTTTCTTT. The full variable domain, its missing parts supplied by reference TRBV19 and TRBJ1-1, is DGGITQSPKYLFRKEGQNVTLSCEQNLNHDAMYWYRQDPGQGLRLIYYSQIVNDFQKGDIAEGYSVSREKKESFPLTVTSAQKNPTAFYLCASSTLRGQRTEAFFGQGTRLTVV.

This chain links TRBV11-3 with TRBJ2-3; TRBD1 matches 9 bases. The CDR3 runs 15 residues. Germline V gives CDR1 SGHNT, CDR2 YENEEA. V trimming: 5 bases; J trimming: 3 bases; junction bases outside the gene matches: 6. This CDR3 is CASSARTGETDTQYF. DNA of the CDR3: TGTGCCAGCAGCGCCCGGACAGGGGAGACAGATACGCAGTATTTT.

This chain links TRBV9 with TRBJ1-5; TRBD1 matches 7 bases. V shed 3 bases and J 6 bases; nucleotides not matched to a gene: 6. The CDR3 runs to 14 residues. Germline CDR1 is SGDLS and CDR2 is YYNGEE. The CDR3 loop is CASSGGQEGQPQHF. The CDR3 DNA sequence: TGTGCCAGCAGCGGCGGACAGGAGGGTCAGCCCCAGCATTTT. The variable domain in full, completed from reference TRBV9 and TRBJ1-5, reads DSGVTQTPKHLITATGQRVTLRCSPRSGDLSVYWYQQSLDQGLQFLIQYYNGEERAKGNILERFSAQQFPDLHSELNLSSLELGDSALYFCASSGGQEGQPQHFGDGTRLSIL.

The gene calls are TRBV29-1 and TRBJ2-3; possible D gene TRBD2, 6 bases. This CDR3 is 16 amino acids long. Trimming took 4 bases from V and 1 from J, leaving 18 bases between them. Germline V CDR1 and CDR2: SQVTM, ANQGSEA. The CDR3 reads CSVGGRGGVGTDTQYF. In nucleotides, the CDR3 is TGCAGCGTTGGAGGTCGAGGCGGGGTAGGCACAGATACGCAGTATTTT.

The CDR3: CASRLGQGLGKLFF. The CDR3 nucleotides read TGTGCCAGCAGACTTGGACAGGGTCTAGGAAAACTGTTTTTT. The chain is built from TRBV27 and TRBJ1-4; 8 bases are shared with TRBD1. Unmatched junction bases numbered 10, after V lost 6 bases and J lost 10 bases. This CDR3 comprises 14 residues. The germline CDR1 and CDR2 sequences are MNHEY and SMNVEV (reference sequence).

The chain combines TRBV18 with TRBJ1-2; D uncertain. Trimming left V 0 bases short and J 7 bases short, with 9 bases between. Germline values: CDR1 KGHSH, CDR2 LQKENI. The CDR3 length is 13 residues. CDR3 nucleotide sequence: TGTGCCAGCTCACCACCGAGGCTGAGTGGCTACACCTTC. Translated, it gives CASSPPRLSGYTF.